This T cell receptor beta chain was identified in a study of T-cell memory formation after mild COVID-19. Overall study findings and caveats: Clones that contracted clustered mainly in CM and EM if CD4+ and in EMRA if CD8+. Nothing showed for sure that second-wave clones peaking on day 37 were SARS-CoV-2 specific. Day 15 to 85 contracting clones showed balanced CD4/CD8; day 15 to 37 expanders favored CD4+.

TCRdb reprocessed the 5' RACE reads with MiXCR, giving one entry per CDR3 protein. The sample records around 340,000 distinct CDR3 sequences, about a sixth being singletons. In regard to this clonotype: What it recognizes is unknown.

Germline V gene lookup returns CDR1 GTSNPN and CDR2 SVGIG (reference sequence). V was clipped by 0 bases and J by 5 bases; unmatched bases: 2. The CDR3 sequence is 14 residues long. Input material: PBMCs or a T cell subset sorted from them (not recorded which). This chain connects TRBV30 to TRBJ2-2; 8 bases align to TRBD1. This TCR derives from a man between 18 and 35 years old who had mild COVID-19 (a few samples of this study predate the infection). Cell type and time point are not known. In DNA, the CDR3 is TGTGCCTGGAGTGTCTGGACAGGGACCGGGGAGCTGTTTTTT. Translation gives CAWSVWTGTGELFF.